Below, 25 T cell receptor beta chains from the same sample are listed, as sequenced in a study of Ad26.COV2.S vaccination and SARS-CoV-2 variants. The treatment here: some 19 received Ad26.COV2.S at low or high dose, single or two shots; five or six received placebo; per-sample allocation not given. Sampling took place 63 days after the first vaccine or placebo injection. The method was immunoSEQ multiplex PCR; TCRdb's version includes in-frame clones alone and lacks a portion of them. The table lists about 420,000 clones, around 89% of them singletons. Material: peripheral blood, obtained in a trial of Ad26.COV2.S vaccine versus placebo. The source is a person between 18 and 59 years old who received the Ad26.COV2.S COVID-19 vaccine or a placebo.

This chain joins TRBV5-6 and TRBJ1-2; no clear D gene. Trimming removed 0 bases at V and 1 base at J, with 10 bases between. The CDR3 contains 15 residues. Germline CDR1 reads SGHDT; CDR2 reads YYEEEE. This chain's CDR3 is CASSLGGRINYGYTF. The CDR3 DNA reads TGTGCCAGCAGCTTGGGCGGGAGAATTAACTATGGCTACACCTTC.

Concerning this clone: One junction end disagrees with the germline gene, perhaps due to a read error. This sequence joins TRBV7-2 and TRBJ2-3, with 11 bases fitting TRBD2. Germline V gene lookup returns CDR1 SGHTA and CDR2 FQGNSA. The CDR3 is made up of 15 amino acids. CDR3 amino acids: CASRLAGGSTDTQYF. The DNA for the CDR3 is TGTGCCAGCAGATTAGCGGGGGGGAGCACAGATACGCAGTATTTT.

The rearrangement links TRBV6-5 to TRBJ2-7, with 7 bases matching TRBD1. The CDR3 covers 14 residues. V shed 2 bases, J shed 3 bases, and the junction held 4 bases outside the gene matches. Germline loops: CDR1 MNHEY, CDR2 SVGAGI. The CDR3 loop reads CASSYQTGYYEQYF. The CDR3 DNA sequence: TGTGCCAGCAGTTACCAGACAGGGTACTACGAGCAGTACTTC.

V is TRBV13 and J is TRBJ2-1; tentatively, D is TRBD1 (6 bases). Germline V gene data show CDR1 as PRHDT and CDR2 as FYEKMQ (reference sequence). CDR3 length equals 16 residues. Trimming cost V 5 bases and J 2 bases, with 16 bases left between them. DNA of the CDR3: TGTGCCAGCAGCACCAACAGGGAGAATACCTACAATGAGCAGTTCTTC. This encodes CASSTNRENTYNEQFF.

This clone has just a few counts. This chain joins TRBV3-1 (or the pseudogene TRBV3-2) and TRBJ2-3, with 7 bases that match TRBD2. The CDR3 totals 21 residues. V was pared by 0 bases and J by 0 bases, with 18 bases of the junction left unmatched. Germline V gene data show CDR1 as LGHDT and CDR2 as YNNKEL (reference sequence). The CDR3 DNA reads as TGTGCCAGCAGCCAAGATCTTCCTAGCGGAACTCCCAGCTTTAGCACAGATACGCAGTATTTT. Translated: CASSQDLPSGTPSFSTDTQYF.

The rearrangement links TRBV4-3 to TRBJ1-5, with 7 nucleotides matching TRBD1. Germline lookup yields CDR1 LGHNA and CDR2 YSLEER. V lost 0 bases, J lost 4 bases, and 6 bases stayed unmatched. CDR3 length: 16 residues. CDR3 residues: CASSQDSTGTNQPQHF. The DNA of the CDR3 is TGCGCCAGCAGCCAAGATTCGACAGGGACAAATCAGCCCCAGCATTTT.

The V call is TRBV7-3, the J call TRBJ2-7; 10 bases map to TRBD1. Germline loops: CDR1 SGHTA, CDR2 FQGTGA. Germline trimming cut 4 bases from V and 4 bases from J; bases unmatched to any gene: 7. The CDR3 runs 15 residues. This chain's CDR3 is CASSYGQGGAYEQYF. Here the CDR3 DNA reads TGTGCCAGCAGCTACGGACAGGGGGGAGCTTACGAGCAGTACTTC.

V and J are TRBV6-1 and TRBJ2-7; 7 nucleotides align to TRBD2. Trimming took 2 bases from V and 4 from J; bases not matched to a gene: 5. The CDR3 has 14 amino acids. The germline V gene has CDR1 MNHNS and CDR2 SASEGT. The CDR3 is CASSEWTGGYEQYF. The CDR3 DNA is TGTGCCAGCAGTGAATGGACGGGGGGATACGAGCAGTACTTC.

This clone has more than one count but fewer than ten. The chain links TRBV15 to TRBJ1-3; 10 positions match TRBD1. J gave up 4 bases and V 1 base, and 10 bases lay outside the gene matches. This CDR3 has 18 amino acids. Germline V gene lookup returns CDR1 LNHNV and CDR2 YYDKDF (reference sequence). Written as DNA, the CDR3 is TGTGCCACCAGCAGAGGCTTCGGGACAGGGGACTTCGGAAACACCATATATTTT. Amino acids: CATSRGFGTGDFGNTIYF.

The rearrangement links TRBV30 to TRBJ2-1; D unresolved. From germline, CDR1 is GTSNPN and CDR2 SVGIG (reference sequence). The V gene lost 3 bases and the J gene lost 9 bases, with 12 bases spanning the gap. CDR3 length equals 12 residues. Here the CDR3 DNA reads TGTGCCTGGAGCCCCACGGATCTTGAGCAGTTCTTC. Residues: CAWSPTDLEQFF.

The chain recombines TRBV7-9 with TRBJ1-1, with 9 bases aligning to TRBD1. The CDR3 runs 17 residues. Germline V gene lookup returns CDR1 SEHNR and CDR2 FQNEAQ (reference sequence). The J segment lost 5 bases and the V segment lost 1 base, leaving 11 bases of the junction unmatched. The CDR3 loop reads CASSLVFYTGGKTEAFF. CDR3 sequence (DNA): TGTGCCAGCAGCTTAGTCTTTTATACAGGGGGCAAAACTGAAGCTTTCTTT.

This clone appeared a single time. The chain links TRBV4-1 to TRBJ2-1; D is uncertain. Trimming shortened V by 3 bases and J by 2 bases, and 14 bases separated the two germline ends. From germline, CDR1 is MGHRA and CDR2 YSYEKL. This CDR3 has 16 amino acids. CDR3 residues: CASSQVRALTYNEQFF. Here the CDR3 DNA reads TGCGCCAGCAGCCAGGTCCGGGCGCTTACCTACAATGAGCAGTTCTTC.

V is TRBV13 and J is TRBJ2-1, with a tentative D call TRBD1 (5 bases). The V gene's germline CDR1 is PRHDT and CDR2 FYEKMQ (reference sequence). The CDR3 covers 14 residues. Trimming shortened V by 5 bases and J by 5 bases, and 13 bases separated the two germline ends. CDR3 protein: CASSLDIRNNEQFF. The DNA for the CDR3 is TGTGCCAGCAGCCTGGACATCCGAAACAATGAGCAGTTCTTC. Variable domain in full (rest from reference TRBV13 and TRBJ2-1): AAGVIQSPRHLIKEKRETATLKCYPIPRHDTVYWYQQGPGQDPQFLISFYEKMQSDKGSIPDRFSAQQFSDYHSELNMSSLELGDSALYFCASSLDIRNNEQFFGPGTRLTVL.

The V call is TRBV19, the J call TRBJ1-5; TRBD1 is a possible D gene (6 bases). The CDR3 is 13 amino acids. V was cut by 7 bases and J by 4 bases, with 11 bases left in between. The germline gives CDR1 LNHDA, CDR2 SQIVND (reference sequence). CDR3 amino acids: CASTTGTNQPQHF. The DNA for the CDR3 is TGTGCCAGTACGACAGGAACAAATCAGCCCCAGCATTTT. The variable domain in full, completed from reference TRBV19 and TRBJ1-5, reads DGGITQSPKYLFRKEGQNVTLSCEQNLNHDAMYWYRQDPGQGLRLIYYSQIVNDFQKGDIAEGYSVSREKKESFPLTVTSAQKNPTAFYLCASTTGTNQPQHFGDGTRLSIL.

Written as DNA, the CDR3 is TGTGCCAGCAGTGAATCAGGGACCCCCTACGAGCAGTACTTC. Encoded protein: CASSESGTPYEQYF. The chain couples TRBV6-1 to TRBJ2-7; the D call may be TRBD1 or TRBD2 (5 bases each). Trimming stripped 2 bases from V and 2 bases from J, with 10 bases between. The CDR3 sequence is 14 residues long. Germline assignment: CDR1 MNHNS and CDR2 SASEGT.

The chain uses TRBV5-4 and TRBJ2-2, with 7 positions matching TRBD2. CDR1 SGHNT and CDR2 YYREEE come from the germline V gene (reference sequence). The CDR3 consists of 16 residues. The junction had 10 bases not matched to a gene; V was cut back by 2 bases and J by 6 bases. This CDR3 reads CASSFLSGAWAGELFF. The CDR3 DNA reads as TGTGCCAGCAGCTTTCTAAGCGGGGCCTGGGCCGGGGAGCTGTTTTTT. The variable domain in full, with the rest retrieved from reference TRBV5-4 and TRBJ2-2, is ETGVTQSPTHLIKTRGQQVTLRCSSQSGHNTVSWYQQALGQGPQFIFQYYREEENGRGNFPPRFSGLQFPNYSSELNVNALELDDSALYLCASSFLSGAWAGELFFGEGSRLTVL.

V and J are TRBV6-5 and TRBJ1-1; 8 bases are shared with TRBD1. CDR1 is MNHEY, CDR2 SVGAGI, per germline. The trim removed 6 bases at V and 5 bases at J, leaving 8 bases unmatched. This CDR3 is 14 amino acids long. The CDR3 sequence: CASRRGQGWTEAFF. The CDR3 DNA follows: TGTGCCAGCAGGCGAGGACAGGGATGGACTGAAGCTTTCTTT.

This rearrangement joins TRBV6-2 or TRBV6-3 to TRBJ2-2; 8 nucleotides agree with TRBD1. The V gene end was trimmed by 2 bases and the J gene end by 1 base; junction bases not matched to a gene: 9. This CDR3 has 18 residues. CDR1 and CDR2 from the germline V gene are MNHEY and SVGEGT. The CDR3 sequence: CASSYVDRAVMNTGELFF. The CDR3 region has the DNA TGTGCCAGCAGTTACGTGGACAGGGCGGTAATGAACACCGGGGAGCTGTTTTTT.

V gene TRBV7-9 combines with J gene TRBJ1-5; 9 bases align to TRBD1. This CDR3 comprises 15 residues. The junction had 9 bases not matched to a gene; V was cut back by 5 bases and J by 7 bases. Looked up from germline, CDR1 is SEHNR and CDR2 is FQNEAQ (reference sequence). The CDR3 DNA is TGTGCCAGCAGCCCCGGGACAGGGAGTGGCCAGCCCCAGCATTTT. It is translated as CASSPGTGSGQPQHF.

This chain joins TRBV19 and TRBJ1-1; TRBD1 matches at 7 bases. V dropped 6 bases and J dropped 5; count of bases not matched to a gene: 9. Per the germline V gene, CDR1 is LNHDA and CDR2 is SQIVND (reference sequence). CDR3 length: 14 residues. CDR3 region: CASRPGGRITEAFF. CDR3 DNA sequence: TGTGCCAGTAGACCAGGGGGTCGAATTACTGAAGCTTTCTTT.

V is TRBV27 and J is TRBJ1-4; 7 bases fit TRBD1. From germline, CDR1 is MNHEY and CDR2 SMNVEV (reference sequence). This CDR3 comprises 14 residues. Trimming removed 4 bases from V and 8 bases from J; junction bases left unmatched: 7. For the CDR3, the DNA is TGTGCCAGCAGTTCCCACAGGGGTGGAGAAAAACTGTTTTTT. Its protein product is CASSSHRGGEKLFF.

The CDR3 bases are TGTGCCAGTACCCCCCCCGACCGTAGCCTCAATCAGCCCCAGCATTTT. Translated, it gives CASTPPDRSLNQPQHF. V usage is TRBV19 and J usage is TRBJ1-5; no clear D gene. Per the germline V gene, CDR1 is LNHDA and CDR2 is SQIVND (reference sequence). Trimming stripped 7 bases from V and 3 bases from J, with 19 bases between. CDR3 length: 16 residues.

The rearrangement joins TRBV6-5 to TRBJ2-1, with 7 positions matching TRBD1. This CDR3 spans 15 amino acids. The V gene end was trimmed by 3 bases and the J gene end by 9 bases; junction bases not matched to a gene: 11. Germline assignment: CDR1 MNHEY and CDR2 SVGAGI. In nucleotides, the CDR3 is TGTGCCAGCAGTTATGGTGCCGGGACAGTGGTTGAGCAGTTCTTC. Translated, it gives CASSYGAGTVVEQFF.

V usage is TRBV24-1 and J usage is TRBJ2-5, with 7 bases fitting TRBD1. The CDR3 is made up of 16 amino acids. The germline V gene has CDR1 KGHDR and CDR2 SFDVKD. J lost 2 bases, V lost 4 bases, and 9 bases had no gene match. CDR3 nucleotides: TGTGCCACCAGTGACACCGAGACAGGGTCTCAAGAGACCCAGTACTTC. This sequence encodes CATSDTETGSQETQYF.

The rearrangement uses TRBV7-3 and TRBJ2-5; 9 nucleotides agree with TRBD1. J lost 5 bases, V lost 5 bases, and 9 bases had no gene match. Germline V gene lookup returns CDR1 SGHTA and CDR2 FQGTGA. The length of the CDR3 is 15 residues. CDR3 coding DNA: TGTGCCAGCAGCCCCGGGACAGGGCTTGGGGAGACCCAGTACTTC. Its translation is CASSPGTGLGETQYF.